This TCR beta chain was retrieved from a study of blood T cells in healthy people across ages (dated by TCRdb to 2014 to 2015). Background for the entire study: In model experiments, roughly one uniquely barcoded TCR beta cDNA molecule per two T cells was captured by template switching. Using deep sequencing normalized with unique cDNA molecular identifiers, the study measured how TCR beta repertoire diversity changes with age. The donors were split into four age groups: young (average 16 years), middle-aged (39), aged (62) and long-lived (approximately 80). The study analyzed two additional independent replicas of 1 million unique cDNA reads from the same blood draw for two donors, one aged 18 to 30 and one aged 80 or older.

The donors were a few dozen Caucasian individuals from Russia, aged roughly 6 to 100 years, who were systemically healthy. Ten milliliters of peripheral blood were drawn from each donor into EDTA-treated Vacutainer tubes. PBMCs were isolated by Ficoll-Paque density-gradient centrifugation, with at least 7 million obtained per sample. Trizol reagent was used to extract total RNA from the PBMCs, yielding at least 6 micrograms per sample. Naive CD45RAhigh/CD27high T cell percentages were measured by flow cytometry on a PBMC aliquot from every donor. The germline ends are 13 bases apart after V is trimmed by 5 bases and J by 1 base. There are 15 amino acids in the CDR3, from cysteine to phenylalanine inclusive. The DNA shown is the 45-base CDR3, in frame from base 1. Sequences SGHNT (CDR1) and YYREEE (CDR2) are obtained from the germline V gene (reference sequence). What the research found in general, with its limitations: The percentage of naive T cells measured by flow cytometry correlated strongly with observed TCR beta diversity. Bulk unsorted PBMC profiling prevented conclusive comparison of naive and antigen-experienced compartments. Donor CMV infection status was unknown, potentially confounding age-related changes in expanded clonotypes. As age increased, observed TCR beta diversity per million T cells dropped in a roughly linear way, and a significant reduction was already evident by age roughly 40. Estimates of total diversity from one million sequenced T cells were regarded as lower bounds and underestimates. The long-lived group showed more naive CD4+ T cells, fewer expanded clones and increased TCR diversity than the aged group, suggesting age selection.

Library construction relied on 5' RACE. Data came from an Illumina HiSeq 2500. A second PCR of about 6 to 11 cycles was performed with a sample-barcoded 5' primer and a J-beta primer mix. Each TCR beta cDNA molecule received a unique molecular identifier from a template-switch 5' adaptor carrying 12 random nucleotides. At least 2.5 million CDR3-containing paired-end reads were obtained from each sample. First-strand cDNA synthesis was performed from all RNA using the Mint cDNA synthesis kit, with priming by a TRBC-specific oligonucleotide. After uracil-DNA glycosylase treatment, a first 18-cycle PCR used universal primers M1SS and BC2_uni_R on all cDNA. Regarding the original processing steps: Normalization of each sample was performed by random selection of 1 million high-quality reads, each carrying a distinct molecular identifier. Reads with shared molecular identifiers were discarded instead of being binned into consensus sequences. MiTCR, run with a Q25 quality threshold and the strictest error-elimination algorithm, handled CDR3 identification, clonotype clustering and error correction. A nonparametric unseen species model with Euler transformation was used to estimate a lower bound on total TCR beta diversity. TCRdb cleaned the public reads at Q25 with fastp, built clones with MiXCR and kept in-frame beta chains. Rows with a matching CDR3 protein are joined into one entry that keeps the most common DNA and genes. In this record, the V and J calls reflect TCRdb's handling and not the investigators' own analysis. The sample profile shows about 570,000 distinct CDR3 sequences; about 29% of them were found once. Under 4.5% of the sample lies in the top ten.

Points on this clonotype: Its antigen has not been determined. No base-level quality is on record; no much larger clone is a single base apart.

In addition, the sample was reused for a study of T cells of mothers and their children. The second study's paper adds: Nine systemically healthy Caucasian individuals served as donors, namely three mothers together with their six children. cDNA synthesis used all of the extracted RNA, with about 1.5 ug of RNA in each 15 ul reaction. Sample barcodes and 2-4 random nucleotides were added via the M1S primer in the second PCR. Over 9.5 million TCR beta CDR3 reads were obtained for each mother, and around 3 million reads were obtained for each child. TCR recombination output is similarly shaped by thymic selection in related and unrelated pairs, with a minor effect exerted by inherited differences. Normalized repertoire overlap was always found to be slightly, but never significantly, higher in related mother-child pairs than in unrelated mother-child pairs. With a sensitivity of 90 to 100 clones per million clonotypes, no persistent microchimeric T cell clones were detected. Deep NGS was used in the study to compare the TCR beta repertoires of mothers and children and to look for features that separate related mother-child pairs from unrelated individuals. Mothers averaged about 40 +/- 4 years of age and children averaged roughly 12 +/- 4 years. Libraries were sequenced on Illumina HiSeq 2000 with 100+100 nt paired-end reads after adapter ligation with NEBNext reagents. To prevent cross-contamination, the mother and child libraries were prepared a month apart and were sequenced in separate runs. Between about 500,000 and 2,300,000 distinct TCR beta clonotypes were identified per donor. Naive TCR beta clonotypes were estimated from low-frequency clonotypes matched to each donor's FACS-determined naive share, without sorting.

This sequence uses TRBV5-4 and TRBJ2-1, with no confident D gene call. Sequencing input: blood. The receptor was isolated from a boy younger than 10 in good health. The CDR3 region reads CASSPRLPSYNEQFF. DNA sequence: TGTGCCAGCAGTCCGAGGTTGCCGTCCTACAATGAGCAGTTCTTC.